The 4 T cell receptor beta chains listed next were all sequenced from one sample in a study of blood T cell repertoires in COVID-19. Profiling relied on immunoSEQ multiplex PCR, and the TCRdb table lists in-frame clones only, not all of them. The table includes hundreds of thousands of clones, roughly four fifths detected once. Material: peripheral blood. The receptors here all came from a woman of 80 years or more with COVID-19, enrolled during active disease.

This clone appeared a few times. The chain links TRBV19 to TRBJ1-1; possibly TRBD1 for D (6 bases). The CDR3 has 13 residues. The germline CDR1 and CDR2 sequences are LNHDA and SQIVND (reference sequence). V lost 9 bases to trimming and J lost 1 base, with 12 bases between them. In DNA, the CDR3 is TGTGCCAGCAACAGGGCTAGGAACACTGAAGCTTTCTTT. As protein: CASNRARNTEAFF.

This clone has only a few counts. The same CDR3 also results from other DNA sequences found in this sample. The chain recombines TRBV28 with TRBJ1-2, with a possible D match to TRBD1 (6 bases). Per germline, CDR1 MDHEN and CDR2 SYDVKM. V was shortened by 2 bases and J by 2 bases, with 6 bases between the two germline ends. The CDR3 is 13 amino acids. CDR3 sequence reads: CASSLGGNYGYTF. Written as DNA, the CDR3 is TGTGCCAGCAGTTTAGGGGGCAACTATGGCTACACCTTC.

The gene calls are TRBV3-1 (or the pseudogene TRBV3-2) and TRBJ2-7, with TRBD2 matching over 10 bases. CDR3 size: 15 residues. The germline V gene encodes CDR1 LGHDT and CDR2 YNNKEL (reference sequence). V lost 6 bases and J lost 0; bases outside the gene matches: 5. The CDR3 here is CASRRSGGSSYEQYF. The CDR3 DNA reads as TGTGCCAGCAGACGTAGCGGGGGGAGCTCCTACGAGCAGTACTTC.

CDR3 residues: CARDRGQSSYNEQFF. The CDR3 DNA reads TGTGCCAGAGACAGGGGACAGAGCTCCTACAATGAGCAGTTCTTC. The chain joins TRBV5-8 to TRBJ2-1; 8 bases are shared with TRBD1. The CDR3 length is 15 residues. Trimming cost V 8 bases and J 0 bases; bases outside gene matches: 7. CDR1 and CDR2 from the germline V gene are SGHTS and YDEGEE.